This TCR beta chain stems from a study of identical twins' blood T cells. Study information: Around 53 million reads covered about 6 alpha-chain and about 6 beta-chain libraries.

This clonotype has a handful of counts. Its antigen is undetermined. The three twin pairs were reared together, likely meeting the same infections. As originally analysed: Clonotypes per individual ranged from about 85,000 to nearly 500,000. TCRdb re-analysed the 5' RACE reads in MiXCR, keeping a single row per CDR3 protein. These V and J calls originate from TCRdb's pipeline instead of the authors' own analysis. Among hundreds of thousands of distinct CDR3 sequences, under 30% were seen once, and the ten largest hold about 6%. Study-wide results and limits: Shared environment remains a possible cause of twin similarity.

This CDR3 is built from 14 residues. V gave up 4 bases and J gave up 5 bases, with 15 bases separating them. This receptor was obtained from a woman aged 18 to 55 in good health. The sample taken for sequencing was PBMCs. The chain uses TRBV12-3 or TRBV12-4 and TRBJ2-7, with D unresolved. The CDR3 reads CASSSSIRGDEQYF. CDR3 sequence (DNA): TGTGCCAGCAGTTCCTCGATTAGAGGCGACGAGCAGTACTTC.